The clone carrying this T cell receptor (beta chain) was seen only a few times. Its antigen is not identified. This record belongs to a study of early T cells in non-severe SARS-CoV-2 infection. About the research overall: The input, bulk RNA from unsorted whole blood, was sequenced, and chains were unpaired.

Researchers tagged individual cDNA molecules with unique molecular identifiers. A single record per CDR3 protein comes from TCRdb applying MiXCR to the 5' RACE reads. The sample lists about 61,000 distinct CDR3 sequences; approximately 9% were seen once. The germline gives CDR1 MNHEY, CDR2 SMNVEV (reference sequence). The germline V and J ends were trimmed by 4 bases and 2 bases, with 11 bases remaining between them. CDR3 length: 14 amino acids. General study results and limits: VDJdb matching, biased toward anti-spike CD8 responses, missed private and CD4 specificities.

The receptor was isolated from an adult who was a healthcare worker with PCR-confirmed SARS-CoV-2 infection or an uninfected control (not recorded which). The gene calls are TRBV27 and TRBJ2-5, with a tentative D call TRBD1 (6 bases). The sample was whole blood. CDR3 sequence reads: CASSSGQPQETQYF. The CDR3 nucleotides read TGTGCCAGCAGTTCAGGACAGCCACAAGAGACCCAGTACTTC.